These 31 T cell receptor beta chains came from one sample sequenced in a study of a mutant IDH1 vaccine in newly diagnosed glioma. Using immunoSEQ multiplex PCR, the repertoire was profiled, and TCRdb retains in-frame clones only, with some absent. The table includes roughly 120,000 clones, under 90% detected once. Time point defined: week 11, during vaccination. Vaccination used 300 ug of mutant IDH1 20-mer peptide per dose, with topical imiquimod. These TCRs' antigens remain unknown. The material sequenced was PBMCs, taken from a glioma patient whose treatment included an IDH1 peptide vaccine. These receptor sequences come from a woman between 45 and 60 years old with glioma.

This clone was counted only a few times. The chain employs TRBV2 and TRBJ1-5, with TRBD1 matching 8 bases. The CDR3 sequence is 14 residues long. J lost 7 bases, V lost 4 bases, and 6 bases had no gene match. Germline CDR1 and CDR2: SNHLY and FYNNEI. CDR3 in amino acids: CASSGTGNEQPQHF. The CDR3 DNA is TGTGCCAGCAGTGGGACAGGGAATGAGCAGCCCCAGCATTTT.

The genes are TRBV6-1 and TRBJ2-7; D may be TRBD2 (6 bases). CDR1 is MNHNS and CDR2 is SASEGT in the germline V gene. This CDR3 contains 14 residues. Deletions cut 3 bases from V and 3 bases from J, with 12 bases between. The DNA of the CDR3 is TGTGCCAGCAGTGAGGTAGGACTAAGCTACGAGCAGTACTTC. Translating gives CASSEVGLSYEQYF.

This sequence joins TRBV18 and TRBJ1-5; D remains ambiguous. Germline CDR1 and CDR2: KGHSH and LQKENI. This CDR3 region has 15 residues. V lost 3 bases to trimming and J lost 2 bases, with 11 bases between them. CDR3 nucleotides: TGTGCCAGCTCACCCGACATTTCTCGCAATCAGCCCCAGCATTTT. It encodes CASSPDISRNQPQHF.

The chain links TRBV15 to TRBJ1-2; TRBD1 matches at 8 bases. CDR3 length: 15 residues. The junction had 9 bases not matched to a gene; V was cut back by 0 bases and J by 9 bases. Germline CDR1 is LNHNV and CDR2 is YYDKDF (reference sequence). Here the CDR3 DNA reads TGTGCCACCAGCAGAGATCGAGGACAGGGTAACAGCTACACCTTC. This codes for CATSRDRGQGNSYTF. The complete variable domain, with remaining parts taken from reference TRBV15 and TRBJ1-2, reads DAMVIQNPRYQVTQFGKPVTLSCSQTLNHNVMYWYQQKSSQAPKLLFHYYDKDFNNEADTPDNFQSRRPNTSFCFLDIRSPGLGDTAMYLCATSRDRGQGNSYTFGSGTRLTVV.

The chain recombines TRBV27 with TRBJ2-2, with 13 bases that match TRBD2. The CDR3 has 16 amino acids. The germline V gene has CDR1 MNHEY and CDR2 SMNVEV (reference sequence). J was trimmed by 4 bases and V by 5 bases; bases with no gene match: 4. In DNA, the CDR3 is TGTGCCAGCAGTCAACTAGCGGGAGGGGTCACCGGGGAGCTGTTTTTT. This gives the protein CASSQLAGGVTGELFF.

A single count supports this clone. The rearrangement links TRBV11-2 to TRBJ2-2; D gene ambiguous. Germline CDR1 is SGHAT and CDR2 is FQNNGV. This CDR3 contains 16 residues. V lost 2 bases, J lost 0 bases, and 10 bases lay in between. CDR3 DNA: TGTGCCAGCAGCTTATCAACGGCAGCGAACACCGGGGAGCTGTTTTTT. Protein sequence: CASSLSTAANTGELFF.

The chain has TRBV15 and TRBJ1-5, with no clear D. CDR1 is LNHNV, CDR2 YYDKDF, per germline (reference sequence). This CDR3 spans 15 amino acids. With 0 bases removed from V and 1 base from J, the gap between germline ends came to 7 bases. The CDR3 DNA reads as TGTGCCACCAGCAGAGATGGGCTGAGCAATCAGCCCCAGCATTTT. Protein product: CATSRDGLSNQPQHF.

The rearrangement joins TRBV27 to TRBJ2-7; D remains unclear. CDR3 length: 15 residues. Germline V lookup: CDR1 MNHEY, CDR2 SMNVEV (reference sequence). V was clipped by 6 bases and J by 5 bases, with 20 bases between them. The CDR3 protein is CASSLSGTYPHEQYF. The CDR3 bases are TGTGCCAGCAGCCTTTCTGGTACCTACCCACACGAGCAGTACTTC.

The V gene is TRBV29-1, the J gene TRBJ2-1; D is possibly TRBD1 (5 bases). The V end was cut by 5 bases, the J end by 0 bases, with 11 bases between. From germline, CDR1 is SQVTM and CDR2 ANQGSEA. The CDR3 length is 14 residues. CDR3: CSVMGTGSYNEQFF. The CDR3 DNA is TGCAGCGTTATGGGTACAGGCTCCTACAATGAGCAGTTCTTC.

As DNA, the CDR3 is TGCGCCAGCAGCTTGACCGGACGGAGCACAGATACGCAGTATTTT. Encoded protein: CASSLTGRSTDTQYF. The chain links TRBV5-1 to TRBJ2-3; D remains ambiguous. This CDR3 region has 15 residues. Looked up from germline, CDR1 is SGHRS and CDR2 is YFSETQ. Trimming pared 1 base from V and 0 bases from J, leaving 9 bases between.

This clone was observed once. The V and J genes are TRBV5-4 and TRBJ2-7; 11 positions agree with TRBD2. The germline CDR1 and CDR2 sequences are SGHNT and YYREEE (reference sequence). Trimming at V came to 2 bases and at J to 3 bases, leaving 7 bases not matched to a gene. The CDR3 contains 16 residues. The CDR3 DNA reads as TGTGCCAGCAGCTTCCCAACTAGCGGGAGTATCTACGAGCAGTACTTC. Translated: CASSFPTSGSIYEQYF.

The chain employs TRBV10-3 and TRBJ2-3, with 9 bases aligning to TRBD2. This CDR3 has 17 residues. Unmatched junction bases numbered 5, after V lost 1 base and J lost 0 bases. The germline gives CDR1 ENHRY, CDR2 SYGVKD. The CDR3 DNA follows: TGTGCCATCAGTGAGTGGGCTAGCGGGACTAGCACAGATACGCAGTATTTT. Amino acids: CAISEWASGTSTDTQYF.

The chain recombines TRBV18 with TRBJ2-3; TRBD1 is a possible D gene (5 bases). CDR1 and CDR2 (germline): KGHSH, LQKENI. Trimming stripped 0 bases from V and 1 base from J, with 5 bases between. The length of the CDR3 is 14 residues. CDR3 coding DNA: TGTGCCAGCTCACCACCAGGGGGCACAGATACGCAGTATTTT. This codes for CASSPPGGTDTQYF.

The chain links TRBV28 to TRBJ2-1; 11 bases are shared with TRBD2. Germline values: CDR1 MDHEN, CDR2 SYDVKM. The CDR3 is 15 amino acids. The trim removed 0 bases at V and 9 bases at J, leaving 4 bases unmatched. The CDR3 sequence: CASSLWASGRREQFF. In DNA form, the CDR3 reads TGTGCCAGCAGTTTATGGGCTAGCGGGAGGCGTGAGCAGTTCTTC.

The chain couples TRBV5-1 to TRBJ1-6, with TRBD1 matching 8 bases. Germline trimming cut 1 base from V and 12 bases from J; bases unmatched to any gene: 9. The CDR3 has 15 amino acids. CDR1 and CDR2 from the germline V gene are SGHRS and YFSETQ. As DNA, the CDR3 is TGCGCCAGCAGCTTGTGGTCAGGGGGCGATCAACCCCTCCACTTT. As protein: CASSLWSGGDQPLHF.

The J gene is TRBJ1-5, the V gene TRBV7-8; tentative D call: TRBD1 (6 bases). Trimming took 3 bases from V and 4 from J, leaving 10 bases between them. The germline CDR1 and CDR2 sequences are SGHVS and FQNEAQ. The CDR3 has 14 residues. In DNA, the CDR3 is TGTGCCAGCAGCTTCAACAGGGCGAATCAGCCCCAGCATTTT. It specifies CASSFNRANQPQHF.

In its sample, this clone was seen once. The chain employs TRBV27 and TRBJ2-1, with 7 bases lining up with TRBD2. Germline trimming cut 10 bases from V and 4 bases from J; bases unmatched to any gene: 7. Germline lookup yields CDR1 MNHEY and CDR2 SMNVEV (reference sequence). This CDR3 is built from 13 residues. The CDR3 sequence: CATASRGYNEQFF. As DNA, the CDR3 is TGTGCCACCGCTTCGCGGGGGTACAATGAGCAGTTCTTC.

This chain joins TRBV5-5 and TRBJ2-1; 9 bases agree with TRBD2. With V trimmed by 2 bases and J by 1 base, 13 bases remained unmatched. The CDR3 covers 19 residues. CDR1 SGHKS and CDR2 YYEKEE come from the germline V gene (reference sequence). In nucleotides, the CDR3 is TGTGCCAGCAGCTTTAGCGGTTACATAGCGGGAGCGTCCTACAATGAGCAGTTCTTC. It specifies CASSFSGYIAGASYNEQFF.

This clone was picked up one time. This chain joins TRBV6-4 and TRBJ2-2; TRBD2 aligns across 8 bases. The J segment lost 4 bases and the V segment lost 6 bases, leaving 4 bases of the junction unmatched. This CDR3 region has 14 residues. CDR1 MRHNA and CDR2 SNTAGT come from the germline V gene. This CDR3 reads CASRASGSTGELFF. The CDR3 nucleotides read TGTGCCAGCAGGGCTAGCGGGTCCACCGGGGAGCTGTTTTTT.

The V gene is TRBV7-6, the J gene TRBJ2-5, with D possibly being TRBD2 (5 bases). Per germline, CDR1 SGHVS and CDR2 FNYEAQ. This CDR3 has 14 residues. V dropped 5 bases and J dropped 5 bases, with 15 bases sitting between them. The CDR3 DNA sequence: TGTGCCAGCAGCGGAACGGGATATGGGGAGACCCAGTACTTC. This encodes CASSGTGYGETQYF.

The chain links TRBV28 to TRBJ2-7, with D tentatively TRBD1 (6 bases). The CDR3 contains 13 residues. Germline V gives CDR1 MDHEN, CDR2 SYDVKM. Deletions cut 8 bases from V and 0 bases from J, with 11 bases between. The DNA for the CDR3 is TGTGCCAGCCTTGGGGGCCTCTCCTACGAGCAGTACTTC. Protein: CASLGGLSYEQYF.

The chain carries TRBV5-4 and TRBJ2-7, with D possibly being TRBD1 (6 bases). The CDR3 loop spans 13 amino acids. Germline V gives CDR1 SGHNT, CDR2 YYREEE (reference sequence). Deletions cut 1 base from V and 3 bases from J, with 8 bases between. DNA for the CDR3: TGTGCCAGCAGCTTGCCAGGGGACTACGAGCAGTACTTC. Amino acid sequence: CASSLPGDYEQYF.

This rearrangement joins TRBV5-4 to TRBJ1-1, with D possibly being TRBD1 (6 bases). The CDR3 has 15 amino acids. CDR1 and CDR2 (germline): SGHNT, YYREEE (reference sequence). Deletions cut 4 bases from V and 9 bases from J, with 22 bases between. The CDR3 is CASSPLGGGGGQAFF. The CDR3 nucleotides read TGTGCCAGCAGCCCTCTCGGGGGGGGCGGGGGCCAAGCTTTCTTT.

The chain combines TRBV28 with TRBJ2-7; D is undetermined. Trimming stripped 6 bases from V and 6 bases from J, with 12 bases between. Looked up from germline, CDR1 is MDHEN and CDR2 is SYDVKM. The CDR3 loop spans 12 amino acids. CDR3 coding DNA: TGTGCCAGCAGCCGGCCCGAGATCGAGCAGTACTTC. As protein: CASSRPEIEQYF.

The CDR3 loop is CASTVDRARGSPLHF. CDR3 nucleotides: TGTGCCAGCACCGTGGACAGGGCGAGAGGTTCACCCCTCCACTTT. The gene calls are TRBV6-5 and TRBJ1-6; 8 nucleotides line up with TRBD1. The CDR3 loop spans 15 amino acids. Germline V gives CDR1 MNHEY, CDR2 SVGAGI. The junction had 11 bases not matched to a gene; V was cut back by 7 bases and J by 9 bases.

The chain uses TRBV6-6 and TRBJ2-2, with D uncertain. Trimming left V 8 bases short and J 2 bases short, with 9 bases between. Germline values: CDR1 MNHNY, CDR2 SVGAGI (reference sequence). The CDR3 is 13 amino acids. CDR3 residues: CASDRVNTGELFF. CDR3 bases: TGTGCCAGCGACCGAGTCAACACCGGGGAGCTGTTTTTT.

Turning to this clone: One base away lies a much larger clone, so this may be a sequencing read error. The chain recombines TRBV2 with TRBJ1-2; D is undetermined. The CDR3 loop spans 13 amino acids. Germline V gives CDR1 SNHLY, CDR2 FYNNEI. CDR3 bases: TGTGCCAGCAGTGATGCGGCAGCGTATGACTACACCTTC. Its protein product is CASSDAAAYDYTF.

V is TRBV15 and J is TRBJ2-7, with a possible D match to TRBD1 (6 bases). Germline assignment: CDR1 LNHNV and CDR2 YYDKDF (reference sequence). Between the trimmed V and J ends, which lost 0 bases and 2 bases, there was a span of 20 bases. The CDR3 has 18 amino acids. CDR3: CATSRDLAFIGQPYEQYF. The DNA of the CDR3 is TGTGCCACCAGCAGAGATTTGGCTTTTATAGGACAGCCCTACGAGCAGTACTTC.

The chain has TRBV6-5 and TRBJ2-5; D is unclear. The end of the DNA is better explained by TRBJ2-7, so the J call may be wrong. The germline V gene encodes CDR1 MNHEY and CDR2 SVGAGI. The CDR3 extends over 14 amino acids. The CDR3 sequence is CASSYSVRPYEQYF. CDR3 bases: TGTGCCAGCAGTTACTCGGTCAGACCCTACGAGCAGTACTTC.

The sample holds a few counts of this clone. J is TRBJ2-2 and V is TRBV5-4, with a possible D match to TRBD1 (5 bases). The length of the CDR3 is 15 residues. From germline, CDR1 is SGHNT and CDR2 YYREEE (reference sequence). Trimming left V 0 bases short and J 1 base short, with 7 bases between. This CDR3 is CASSLGQGNTGELFF. The CDR3 nucleotides are TGTGCCAGCAGCTTGGGTCAGGGGAACACCGGGGAGCTGTTTTTT.

The CDR3 here is CASSPGQDNEQFF. DNA for the CDR3: TGCGCCAGCAGCCCAGGACAGGACAATGAGCAGTTCTTC. The chain is built from TRBV5-1 and TRBJ2-1; 7 bases fit TRBD1. The germline CDR1 and CDR2 sequences are SGHRS and YFSETQ. This CDR3 contains 13 residues. With V trimmed by 4 bases and J by 5 bases, 3 bases remained unmatched.